The present entry profiles one TCR beta chain with its context. Per the original data handling: Nucleated cell number was recorded as an estimate derived from reference gene primer amplification. Profiling relied on immunoSEQ multiplex PCR, and the TCRdb table lists in-frame clones only, not all of them. V and J calls and clone size are as listed in that table; D and trimming were resolved from the DNA. The repertoire consists of approximately 58,000 clones, with 85% to 90% occurring once and the leading ten covering approximately 5%. The data are from a study of blood T cell repertoires in COVID-19. On the study more broadly: There were acute and convalescent COVID-19 samples, and they came from the United States, Italy and Spain. Sources were T cells, B-cell-depleted T cells, or PBMCs; the material itself was cDNA or gDNA.

The CDR3 totals 15 residues. Germline V gene data show CDR1 as ENHRY and CDR2 as SYGVKD. The V gene end was trimmed by 3 bases and the J gene end by 2 bases; junction bases not matched to a gene: 3. The TCR comes from a man aged 40-49 years with active COVID-19. Sequenced input: peripheral blood. V gene TRBV10-3 combines with J gene TRBJ2-7; 11 bases map to TRBD2. The CDR3 DNA is TGTGCCATCAGTGACGGGACTAGCGGAACCTACGAGCAGTACTTC. This translates into CAISDGTSGTYEQYF.